The 5 T cell receptor beta chains below were found in one sample sequenced in a study of T cells in Graves' hyperthyroidism and ophthalmopathy. The source material, RNA transcripts, was used to amplify TCR beta CDR3 regions. When the TCR CDR3 underwent first-round RT-PCR, the HTBI primer set was used. One entry per CDR3 protein results from TCRdb running MiXCR on the multiplex PCR reads. The sample yields 490,000 or so distinct CDR3 sequences, approximately 49% seen once. Input material: peripheral blood or thyroid tissue (not recorded which). These receptors were taken from an adult woman with Graves' disease, either hyperthyroidism or ophthalmopathy (not recorded which).

This clonotype came up once. The chain links TRBV9 to TRBJ2-5; a possible D gene is TRBD2 (6 bases). The last part of the DNA fits TRBJ2-7 better; the J call may be wrong. Per the germline V gene, CDR1 is SGDLS and CDR2 is YYNGEE. This CDR3 has 19 residues. The chain's CDR3 is CASSPRSGTLLLGSYEQYF. DNA of the CDR3: TGTGCCAGCAGCCCCCGTTCCGGGACTTTACTGTTGGGGTCCTACGAGCAGTACTTC.

The chain is built from TRBV2 and TRBJ2-5, with D possibly being TRBD1 (5 bases). CDR3 length: 14 amino acids. CDR1 is SNHLY, CDR2 FYNNEI, per germline. Trimming cost V 5 bases and J 5 bases, with 15 bases left between them. The CDR3 nucleotides are TGTGCCAGCAGTCAGGGATGGGATATGGAGACCCAGTACTTC. Amino acid sequence: CASSQGWDMETQYF.

J is TRBJ1-1 and V is TRBV7-6; 8 bases agree with TRBD1. The CDR3 is 14 residues long. With 4 bases clipped from V and 1 base from J, the junction kept 2 bases outside the gene matches. Germline V gene data show CDR1 as SGHVS and CDR2 as FNYEAQ. The CDR3 loop is CASSSGQENTEAFF. The CDR3 coding sequence is TGTGCCAGCAGCTCGGGACAGGAGAACACTGAAGCTTTCTTT.

The CDR3 region has the DNA TGCAGCGTGGCGGATCCGGGACACCCTAACTATGGCTACACCTTC. Its translation is CSVADPGHPNYGYTF. V usage is TRBV29-1 and J usage is TRBJ1-2, with a possible D match to TRBD1 (6 bases). The CDR3 spans 15 residues. V dropped 6 bases and J dropped 0 bases, with 17 bases sitting between them. Germline CDR1 and CDR2: SQVTM and ANQGSEA.

This clonotype has ten or more counts. V is TRBV20-1 and J is TRBJ2-7; weak D call: TRBD1 (5 bases). The ends were cut back, 5 bases at V and 7 bases at J, with 18 bases in the middle. The CDR3 covers 13 residues. Germline CDR1 reads DFQATT; CDR2 reads SNEGSKA (reference sequence). The CDR3 here is CSAPDSKKGEQYF. The CDR3 region has the DNA TGCAGTGCTCCCGACAGTAAAAAAGGAGAGCAGTACTTC.